This T cell receptor beta chain came from a study of shared clonotypes between healthy human individuals. Into CD45RA+ naive and CD45RA-negative memory subsets, the CD4+ cells were split. Study observations and caveats: Sequencing depth was a factor that was expected to affect clonotype sharing among donors. Sampling used blood alone; tissue repertoires probably differ.

Looked up from germline, CDR1 is MDHEN and CDR2 is SYDVKM. CDR3 length equals 15 residues. The V segment lost 5 bases and the J segment 4 bases; nucleotides outside the gene matches: 4. Some 29,000 T cell genomes (approximately 0.2 ug DNA) went into each sorted-subset replicate. Generated by immunoSEQ multiplex PCR, the TCRdb table keeps only in-frame clones and is missing some. The sample has about 2.4 million clones, 93% seen once. In the case of this clone: What it recognizes is unknown. Other DNA sequences within the sample encode an identical CDR3.

This chain links TRBV28 with TRBJ2-1; 11 nucleotides agree with TRBD2. Sequencing input: naive CD4+ T cells from PBMCs. Documented subset: CD45RA+ positively selected. This clonotype was sampled from a man aged 18 to 29 in good health. Some clones in this sample may be carry-over from other donors' samples. The DNA for the CDR3 is TGTGCCAGCAGTCTAGCGGGAGGCTCTTACAATGAGCAGTTCTTC. It yields the protein CASSLAGGSYNEQFF.